The clone carrying this T cell receptor (beta chain) showed up just a few times. What it binds is unknown. This sample is drawn from a study of CD8 T cells in ankylosing spondylitis. Notes on the study in general: A motif of fewer than ten highly homologous TCR beta variants was seen as apparently characteristic of ankylosing spondylitis blood.

Germline assignment: CDR1 DFQATT and CDR2 SNEGSKA (reference sequence). The CDR3 runs 14 residues. J gave up 7 bases and V 5 bases, and 8 bases lay outside the gene matches. Each CDR3 protein is one row after TCRdb ran MiXCR on the 5' RACE reads. The repertoire includes around 18,000 distinct CDR3 sequences, roughly 8% of them detected once, and less than 40% sits in the top ten. The sequenced material came from blood. This receptor was identified in a male donor with ankylosing spondylitis or in good health (not recorded which). The chain joins TRBV20-1 to TRBJ2-2, with TRBD2 matching 9 bases. DNA for the CDR3: TGCAGTGCTTCTCTAGCGGGAAGTGGCGGGGAGCTGTTTTTT. This translates into CSASLAGSGGELFF.